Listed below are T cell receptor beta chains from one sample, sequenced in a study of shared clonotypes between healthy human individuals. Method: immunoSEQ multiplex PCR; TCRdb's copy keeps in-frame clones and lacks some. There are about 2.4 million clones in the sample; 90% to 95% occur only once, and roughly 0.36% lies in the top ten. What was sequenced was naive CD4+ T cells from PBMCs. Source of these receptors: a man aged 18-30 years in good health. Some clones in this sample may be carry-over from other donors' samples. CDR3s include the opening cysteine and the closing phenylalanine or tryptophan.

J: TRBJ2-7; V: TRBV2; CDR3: CASSAPKTGTGYEQYF
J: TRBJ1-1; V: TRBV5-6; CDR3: CASSRRNTEAFF
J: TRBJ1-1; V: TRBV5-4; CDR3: CASSPTPGGTEAFF
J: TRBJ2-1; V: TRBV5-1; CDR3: CASSSLGTSGMNEQFF
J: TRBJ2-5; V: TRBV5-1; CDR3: CASSFQISGGQGQPETQYF
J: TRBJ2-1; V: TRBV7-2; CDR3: CASKPFLGSYNEQFF
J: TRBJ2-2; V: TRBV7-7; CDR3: CASHIGRAANTGELFF
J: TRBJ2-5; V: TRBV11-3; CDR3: CASSRTGAGETQYF
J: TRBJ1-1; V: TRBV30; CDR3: CAWSVSGGRATEAFF
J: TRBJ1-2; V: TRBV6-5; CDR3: CASSYFVSGQNGYTF
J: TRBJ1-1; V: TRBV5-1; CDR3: CASSGNTEAFF
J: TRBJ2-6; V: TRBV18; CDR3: CASSPAGGPGANVLTF
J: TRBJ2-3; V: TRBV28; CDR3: CASSLVGTGGIDTQYF
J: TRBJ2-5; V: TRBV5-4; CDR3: CASSLKTGLAGGMETQYF
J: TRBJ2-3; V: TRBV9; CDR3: CASSLGPHGDTQYF
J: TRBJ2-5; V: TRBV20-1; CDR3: CSALGGETQYF
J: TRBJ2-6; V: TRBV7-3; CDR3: CASSTGGPPHSGANVLTF
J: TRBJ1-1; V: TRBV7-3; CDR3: CASSTRGGEEAFF
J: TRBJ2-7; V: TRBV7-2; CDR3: CASSLFGSYEQYF
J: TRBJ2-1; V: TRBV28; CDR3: CASRGALSYNEQFF
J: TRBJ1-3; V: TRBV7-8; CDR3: CASSLNRPRQGGGNTIYF
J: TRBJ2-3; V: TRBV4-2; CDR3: CASSQGGTSDPDTQYF
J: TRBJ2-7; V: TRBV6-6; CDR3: CASTNSMPYYEQYF
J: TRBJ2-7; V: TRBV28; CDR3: CASAPWGGSGVYEQYF
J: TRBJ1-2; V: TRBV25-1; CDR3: CASSTKFWDRPSYTF
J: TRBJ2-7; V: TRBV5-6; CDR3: CASSPGQFEYEQYF